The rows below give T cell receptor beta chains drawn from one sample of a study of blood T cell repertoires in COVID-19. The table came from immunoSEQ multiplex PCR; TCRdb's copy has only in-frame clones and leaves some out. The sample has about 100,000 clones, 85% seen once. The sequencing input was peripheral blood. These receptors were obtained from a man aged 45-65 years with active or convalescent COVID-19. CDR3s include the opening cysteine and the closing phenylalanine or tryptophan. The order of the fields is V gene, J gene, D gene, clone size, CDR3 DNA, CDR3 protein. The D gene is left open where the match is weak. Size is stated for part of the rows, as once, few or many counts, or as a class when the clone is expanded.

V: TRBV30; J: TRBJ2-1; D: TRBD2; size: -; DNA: TGTGCCTGGACCTTCGGGCTAGCGGGAGGAGATGAGCAGTTCTTC; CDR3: CAWTFGLAGGDEQFF
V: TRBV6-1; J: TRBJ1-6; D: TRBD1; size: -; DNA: TGTGCCAGCAGTGAAGGGACAGGGGCGCTTTCACCCCTCCACTTT; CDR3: CASSEGTGALSPLHF
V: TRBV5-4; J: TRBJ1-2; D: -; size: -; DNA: TGTGCCAGCAGCTTCGGGAATGTGCAGAACTATGGCTACACCTTC; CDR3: CASSFGNVQNYGYTF
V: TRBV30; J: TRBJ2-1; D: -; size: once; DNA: TGTGCCTGGAGTGAAGGACATTTCGGGCTGGAGCAGTTCTTC; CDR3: CAWSEGHFGLEQFF
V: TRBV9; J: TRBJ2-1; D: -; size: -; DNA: TGTGCCAGCAGCGTAGAGGTGAGCGGTCAGTTGGAGGAGCAGTTCTTC; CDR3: CASSVEVSGQLEEQFF
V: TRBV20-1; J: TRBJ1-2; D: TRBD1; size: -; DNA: TGCAGTGCTAGTTTAGGGACAGGGTTGGGGTCCTATGGCTACACCTTC; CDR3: CSASLGTGLGSYGYTF
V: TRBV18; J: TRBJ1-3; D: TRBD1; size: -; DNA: TGTGCCAGCTCACAAAACCGGGACAGTGGAAACACCATATATTTT; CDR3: CASSQNRDSGNTIYF
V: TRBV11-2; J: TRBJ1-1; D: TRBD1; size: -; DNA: TGTGCCAGCAGCTTAGAGTTCCGACCGACAGGGATCGTGCCTGAAGCTTTCTTT; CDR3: CASSLEFRPTGIVPEAFF
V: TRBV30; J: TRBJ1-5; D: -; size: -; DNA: TGTGCCTGGAGTTCATCTTCACAGGGCCAGCCCCAGCATTTT; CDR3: CAWSSSSQGQPQHF
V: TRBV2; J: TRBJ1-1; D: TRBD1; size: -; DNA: TGTGCCAGCAGTGGAGCAGGGGGTATTGAAGCTTTCTTT; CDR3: CASSGAGGIEAFF
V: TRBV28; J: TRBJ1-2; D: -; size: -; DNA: TGTGCCAGCAGTTTGGATCGGGGCTATGGCTACACCTTC; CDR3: CASSLDRGYGYTF
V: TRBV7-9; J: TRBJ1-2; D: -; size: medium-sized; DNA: TGTGCCAGCAGCTACATAGGCGGTCCCGAGGGCTACACCTTC; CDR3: CASSYIGGPEGYTF
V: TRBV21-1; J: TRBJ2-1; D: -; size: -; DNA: TGTGCCAGACGGGAGGATGGGGACAATGAGCAGTTCTTC; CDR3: CARREDGDNEQFF
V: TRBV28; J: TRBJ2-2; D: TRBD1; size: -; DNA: TGTGCCAGCAGTTCATTTGGGGACAGGAGCACCGGGGAGCTGTTTTTT; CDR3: CASSSFGDRSTGELFF
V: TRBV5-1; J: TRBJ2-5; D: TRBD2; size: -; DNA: TGCGCCAGCAGCCCTTTTAGCGGGAGGGCTGAGGAGACCCAGTACTTC; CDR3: CASSPFSGRAEETQYF
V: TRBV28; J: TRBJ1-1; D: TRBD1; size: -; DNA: TGTGCCAGCACCCAAGTAAGGGCGCAGGGGGACACTGAAGCTTTCTTT; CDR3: CASTQVRAQGDTEAFF
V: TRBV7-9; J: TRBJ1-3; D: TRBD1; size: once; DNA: TGTGCCAGCAGCGAAGGGACAGGGGATCGAAACACCATATATTTT; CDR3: CASSEGTGDRNTIYF
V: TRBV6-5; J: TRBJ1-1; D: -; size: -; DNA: TGTGCCAGCGCGGCCCCTGGCGGCTACACTGAAGCTTTCTTT; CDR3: CASAAPGGYTEAFF
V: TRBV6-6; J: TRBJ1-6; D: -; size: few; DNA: TGTGCCAGCAGTTACTCGACGGGGATGGGCGGTTCACCCCTCCACTTT; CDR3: CASSYSTGMGGSPLHF
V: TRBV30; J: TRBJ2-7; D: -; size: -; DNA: TGTGCCTACAACCCTCACCGATCCTACGAGCAGTACTTC; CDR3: CAYNPHRSYEQYF
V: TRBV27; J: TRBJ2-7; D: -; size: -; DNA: TGTGCCAGCAGAGGGCAGGGTAAGCAGTACTTC; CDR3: CASRGQGKQYF
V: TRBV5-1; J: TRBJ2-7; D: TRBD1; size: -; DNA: TGCGCCAGCAGCTCCAATCTCGGACAGGGCTCCGAGCAGTACTTC; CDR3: CASSSNLGQGSEQYF
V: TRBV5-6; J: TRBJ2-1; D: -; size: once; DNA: TGTGCCAGCAGCTTGGCCAGTGAGCAGTTCTTC; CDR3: CASSLASEQFF
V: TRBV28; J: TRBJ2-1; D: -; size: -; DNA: TGTGCCAGCAGTCGCGATCTTTTGAACAATGAGCAGTTCTTC; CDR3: CASSRDLLNNEQFF
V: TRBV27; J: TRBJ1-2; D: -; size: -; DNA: TGTGCCAGCAGTTTATCAGAGGGAACGCGGGGCTACACCTTC; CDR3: CASSLSEGTRGYTF
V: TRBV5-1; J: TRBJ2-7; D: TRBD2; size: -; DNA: TGCGCCAGCAGCTTGGCGGGACTAGCGGGGCACGAGCAGTACTTC; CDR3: CASSLAGLAGHEQYF
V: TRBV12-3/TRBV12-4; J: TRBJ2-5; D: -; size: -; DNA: TGTGCCAGCAGTCCACAGGGCTGGGAGACCCAGTACTTC; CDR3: CASSPQGWETQYF
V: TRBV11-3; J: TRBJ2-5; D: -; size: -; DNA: TGTGCCAGCAGCTCTGGCCCCCAAGAGACCCAGTACTTC; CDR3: CASSSGPQETQYF
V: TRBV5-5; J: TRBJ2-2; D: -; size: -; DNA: TGTGCCAGCAGCGCCGGTTTGTACGCGAACACCGGGGAGCTGTTTTTT; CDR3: CASSAGLYANTGELFF
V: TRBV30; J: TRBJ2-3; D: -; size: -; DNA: TGTGCCTGGAGTGACCCGGGAGCCGATACGCAGTATTTT; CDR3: CAWSDPGADTQYF
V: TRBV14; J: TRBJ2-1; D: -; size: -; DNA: TGTGCCAGCAGCCAAGGAACAGGCTTAGGGTTCTTC; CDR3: CASSQGTGLGFF
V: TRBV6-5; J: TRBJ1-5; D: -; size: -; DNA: TGTGCCAGCAGGCACCCAGGGGTCGATCAGCCCCAGCATTTT; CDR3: CASRHPGVDQPQHF
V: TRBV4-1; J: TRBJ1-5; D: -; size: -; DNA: TGCGCCAGCAGCCAAGAAGGCGGGATCAATCAGCCCCAGCATTTT; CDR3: CASSQEGGINQPQHF
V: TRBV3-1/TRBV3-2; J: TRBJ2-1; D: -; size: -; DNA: TGTGCCAGCAGCCACAGGACCTACAATGAGCAGTTCTTC; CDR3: CASSHRTYNEQFF
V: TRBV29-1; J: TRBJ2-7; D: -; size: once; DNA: TGCAGCGTAAGGAAGCGGACAGATAGCTCCTACGAGCAGTACTTC; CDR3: CSVRKRTDSSYEQYF
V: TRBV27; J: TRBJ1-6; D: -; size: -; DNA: TGTGCCAGCAGTTACTCGGACATTATTTCACCCCTCCACTTT; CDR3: CASSYSDIISPLHF
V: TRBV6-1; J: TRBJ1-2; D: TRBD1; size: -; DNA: TGTGCCAGCAGTCCCGGACAGGGGGCGCTTGGCTACACCTTC; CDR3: CASSPGQGALGYTF
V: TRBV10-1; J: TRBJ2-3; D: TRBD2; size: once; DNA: TGCGCCAGCAGTACCGGGACTAGCGGGGTGGGGACGCAGTATTTT; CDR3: CASSTGTSGVGTQYF
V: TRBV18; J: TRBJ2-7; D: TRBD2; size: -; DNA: TGTGCCAGCTCACCACCGGTAGCGGGGGGGGACGAGCAGTACTTC; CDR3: CASSPPVAGGDEQYF
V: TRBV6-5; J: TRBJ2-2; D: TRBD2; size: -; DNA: TGTGCCAGCAGGGCGACTAGCGGCACGACCGGGGAGCTGTTTTTT; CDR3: CASRATSGTTGELFF
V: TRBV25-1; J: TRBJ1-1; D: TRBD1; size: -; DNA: TGTGCCAGCGGGGATCGGGACAGGGCCACTGAAGCTTTCTTT; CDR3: CASGDRDRATEAFF
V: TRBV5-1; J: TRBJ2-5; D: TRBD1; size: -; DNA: TGCGCCAGCAGCAGGGACAGGGAACAAGAGACCCAGTACTTC; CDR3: CASSRDREQETQYF
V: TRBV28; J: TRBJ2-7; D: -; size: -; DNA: TGTGCCAGCAGTTTAAGAGTCTACGAGCAGTACTTC; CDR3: CASSLRVYEQYF
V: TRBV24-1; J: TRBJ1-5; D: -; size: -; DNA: TGTGCCACCAGTGATTCGACAGGTACCCCCAATCAGCCCCAGCATTTT; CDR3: CATSDSTGTPNQPQHF
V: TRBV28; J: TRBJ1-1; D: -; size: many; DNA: TGTGCCAGCAGTTTCTATAGGAGTGAAGCTTTCTTT; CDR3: CASSFYRSEAFF
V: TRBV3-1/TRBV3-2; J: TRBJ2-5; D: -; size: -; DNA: TGTGCCAGCAGCCAAGAGGTGACTAGTAGTGCGGAGACCCAGTACTTC; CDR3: CASSQEVTSSAETQYF